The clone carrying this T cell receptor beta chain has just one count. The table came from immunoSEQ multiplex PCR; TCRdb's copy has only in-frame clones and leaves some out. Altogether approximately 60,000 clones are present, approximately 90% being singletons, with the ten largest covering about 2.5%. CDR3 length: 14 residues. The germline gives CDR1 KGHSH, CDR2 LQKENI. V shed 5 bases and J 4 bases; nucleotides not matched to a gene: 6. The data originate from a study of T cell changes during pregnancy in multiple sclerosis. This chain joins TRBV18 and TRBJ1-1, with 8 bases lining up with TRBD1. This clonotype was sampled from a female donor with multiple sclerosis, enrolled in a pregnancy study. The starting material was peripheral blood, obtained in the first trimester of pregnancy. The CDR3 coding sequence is TGTGCCAGCTCAGTGGACAGGGAAGTCACTGAAGCTTTCTTT. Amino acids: CASSVDREVTEAFF.